A selection of T cell receptor beta chains follows, all from one sample in a study of T cell responses to AZD1222 COVID-19 vaccine. Here immunoSEQ multiplex PCR was the method, and the copy in TCRdb shows in-frame clones only, minus some. The sample holds some 150,000 clones, over 85% seen once. The sequenced sample was peripheral blood, obtained 28 days after the second AZD1222 dose. The receptors stem from an adult who received the AZD1222 COVID-19 vaccine. Each CDR3 is given with its conserved first and last residue. The order of the fields is J gene, V gene, clone size, D gene, CDR3 DNA, CDR3 protein. D genes are given only for firm matches. Size tells how often a clone was seen (once, few, many) or the class of an expanded clone, and some rows leave it out.

TRBJ2-7,TRBV7-9,-,TRBD2,TGTGCCAGCAGCTTAGACCAAGCGGGGGCGAGATACGAGCAGTACTTC,CASSLDQAGARYEQYF
TRBJ1-1,TRBV28,-,-,TGTGCCAGCAGTTTGAGTAGATTGGACACTGAAGCTTTCTTT,CASSLSRLDTEAFF
TRBJ2-3,TRBV5-5,once,-,TGTGCCAGCAGCCTCCTTGAGGGCTACAGTGTAGATACGCAGTATTTT,CASSLLEGYSVDTQYF
TRBJ1-6,TRBV3-1/TRBV3-2,-,TRBD1,TGTGCCAGCAGCCAAAGTGACAGGGACTCATCACCCCTCCACTTT,CASSQSDRDSSPLHF
TRBJ1-1,TRBV7-3,-,TRBD1,TGTGCCAGCAGCCTCGACAGGGACACTGAAGCTTTCTTT,CASSLDRDTEAFF
TRBJ1-1,TRBV10-2,-,-,TGCGCCAGCAGTGAGTCGTTCGGGGGCCTCACTGAAGCTTTCTTT,CASSESFGGLTEAFF
TRBJ1-5,TRBV28,-,TRBD1,TGTGCCAGCAGTTCCACAGGGGTAAGGCAGCCCCAGCATTTT,CASSSTGVRQPQHF
TRBJ2-3,TRBV30,-,-,TGTGCCTGGAGTGTGCTGCCCCCGCCTAGCACAGATACGCAGTATTTT,CAWSVLPPPSTDTQYF
TRBJ1-5,TRBV30,-,-,TGTGCCTGGAGTGTAGCAGGTAGATATAGCAATCAGCCCCAGCATTTT,CAWSVAGRYSNQPQHF
TRBJ1-1,TRBV9,-,TRBD1,TGTGCCAGCAGCGGAAGAACAGGGGCCGCTGAAGCTTTCTTT,CASSGRTGAAEAFF
TRBJ2-3,TRBV10-3,-,-,TGTGCCATCAGTGAGTTCCCTGGGACAGATACGCAGTATTTT,CAISEFPGTDTQYF
TRBJ2-1,TRBV25-1,-,-,TGTGCCAGCAGGAGGAGCGGAGGGGGTTATGAGCAGTTCTTC,CASRRSGGGYEQFF
TRBJ2-7,TRBV5-6,few,TRBD1,TGTGCCAGCAGCGCGACAGGGGGCAGATACGAGCAGTACTTC,CASSATGGRYEQYF
TRBJ2-2,TRBV27,once,-,TGTGCCAGCAGTTTTCAAAGTCCGTACACCGGGGAGCTGTTTTTT,CASSFQSPYTGELFF
TRBJ1-5,TRBV6-1,-,-,TGTGCCAGCAGTGAAGGGACAGAAAATCAGCCCCAGCATTTT,CASSEGTENQPQHF
TRBJ1-2,TRBV28,-,-,TGTGCCAGCAGTTTTGGCACCTTTAGATATGGCTACACCTTC,CASSFGTFRYGYTF
TRBJ2-1,TRBV15,-,TRBD2,TGTGCCACCAGCGGATCGGGACTAGCGGGAACCGATGAGCAGTTCTTC,CATSGSGLAGTDEQFF
TRBJ2-1,TRBV19,-,TRBD2,TGTGCCACCCGCACTAGGGTAGCGGGGTCCTACAATGAGCAGTTCTTC,CATRTRVAGSYNEQFF
TRBJ1-1,TRBV7-8,-,TRBD1,TGTGCCAGCAGCTTCGGGACAGGGAACACTGAAGCTTTCTTT,CASSFGTGNTEAFF
TRBJ1-4,TRBV15,-,TRBD1,TGTGCCACCAGCAGAGGAGTGGCAGGGGGTAAGGAAAAACTGTTTTTT,CATSRGVAGGKEKLFF
TRBJ2-3,TRBV11-3,once,TRBD2,TGTGCCAGCAGCATAGGACTAGCGGGACCCACAGATACGCAGTATTTT,CASSIGLAGPTDTQYF
TRBJ2-5,TRBV11-3,-,TRBD2,TGTGCCAGCAGCTTAACTTGGGGGGGAGAGGAAGAGACCCAGTACTTC,CASSLTWGGEEETQYF
TRBJ1-4,TRBV30,-,-,TGTGCCTGGAGGGCAGGGGCGGTTGAAAAACTGTTTTTT,CAWRAGAVEKLFF
TRBJ1-4,TRBV7-2,-,-,TGTGCCAGCAGCTTAATGGGCCCCGATGGGGGGAAACTGTTTTTT,CASSLMGPDGGKLFF
TRBJ2-7,TRBV6-5,-,-,TGTGCCAGCAGTTACTCGGGCATCCTCGAGCAGTACTTC,CASSYSGILEQYF